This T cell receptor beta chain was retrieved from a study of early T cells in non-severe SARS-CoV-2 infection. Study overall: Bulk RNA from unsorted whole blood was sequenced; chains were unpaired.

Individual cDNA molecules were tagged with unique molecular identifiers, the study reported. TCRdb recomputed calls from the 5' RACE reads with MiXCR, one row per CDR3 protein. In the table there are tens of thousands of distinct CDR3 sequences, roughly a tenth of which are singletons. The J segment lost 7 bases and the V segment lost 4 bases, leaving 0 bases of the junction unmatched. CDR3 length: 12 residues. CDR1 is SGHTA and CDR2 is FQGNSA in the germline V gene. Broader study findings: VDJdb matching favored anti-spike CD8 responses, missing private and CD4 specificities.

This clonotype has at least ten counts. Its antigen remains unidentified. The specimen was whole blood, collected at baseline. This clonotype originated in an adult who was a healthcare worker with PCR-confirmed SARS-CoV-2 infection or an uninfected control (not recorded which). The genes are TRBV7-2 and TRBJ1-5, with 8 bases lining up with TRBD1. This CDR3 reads CASSSGGQPQHF. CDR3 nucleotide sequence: TGTGCCAGCAGCTCAGGGGGCCAGCCCCAGCATTTT. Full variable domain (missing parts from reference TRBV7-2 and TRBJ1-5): GAGVSQSPSNKVTEKGKDVELRCDPISGHTALYWYRQSLGQGLEFLIYFQGNSAPDKSGLPSDRFSAERTGGSVSTLTIQRTQQEDSAVYLCASSSGGQPQHFGDGTRLSIL.